Following are 19 T cell receptor beta chains from one sample sequenced in a study of blood T cell repertoires in COVID-19. Assay: immunoSEQ multiplex PCR; the TCRdb copy retains only in-frame clones and omits some. The sample has about 190,000 clones, about 88% seen once. The specimen sequenced was peripheral blood. The receptors originated from a middle-aged woman who had recovered from COVID-19.

The genes are TRBV6-6 and TRBJ2-1; 9 positions match TRBD2. This CDR3 comprises 15 residues. V shed 9 bases, J shed 4 bases, and the junction held 10 bases outside the gene matches. Germline CDR1 is MNHNY and CDR2 is SVGAGI (reference sequence). The CDR3 loop is CASLQAGGTYNEQFF. The CDR3 DNA reads as TGTGCCAGTCTCCAAGCGGGAGGAACGTACAATGAGCAGTTCTTC.

The chain carries TRBV18 and TRBJ1-5; 9 bases match TRBD1. Germline V gene sequence: CDR1 KGHSH, CDR2 LQKENI. Trimming cost V 3 bases and J 4 bases; bases outside gene matches: 4. CDR3 size: 15 residues. The CDR3 DNA reads TGTGCCAGCTCACCCGGGACAGGGCGAAATCAGCCCCAGCATTTT. Translating it yields CASSPGTGRNQPQHF.

The rearrangement joins TRBV24-1 to TRBJ2-2, with D unresolved. The CDR3 runs to 13 residues. V lost 4 bases, J lost 1 base, and 3 bases lay in between. Germline lookup yields CDR1 KGHDR and CDR2 SFDVKD. CDR3: CATSDRNTGELFF. The CDR3 coding sequence is TGTGCCACCAGTGACAGGAACACCGGGGAGCTGTTTTTT.

This chain links TRBV6-5 with TRBJ1-5; a possible D gene is TRBD1 (5 bases). Germline V gives CDR1 MNHEY, CDR2 SVGAGI. The V end lost 6 bases, the J end lost 5 bases, and 11 bases lay between the germline ends. This CDR3 has 13 amino acids. CDR3 amino acids: CASRLGVHQPQHF. The DNA of the CDR3 is TGTGCCAGCAGATTAGGGGTGCATCAGCCCCAGCATTTT.

The rearrangement links TRBV7-7 to TRBJ2-7, with 8 nucleotides matching TRBD1. The germline V gene encodes CDR1 SSHAT and CDR2 FNYEAQ (reference sequence). This CDR3 has 14 amino acids. Trimming removed 5 bases from V and 7 bases from J; junction bases left unmatched: 10. The CDR3 sequence is CASSVGQGVSEQYF. The CDR3 DNA reads TGTGCCAGCAGCGTCGGACAGGGAGTTTCAGAGCAGTACTTC.

The chain couples TRBV11-2 to TRBJ2-3; D remains ambiguous. Deletions cut 6 bases from V and 5 bases from J, with 12 bases between. CDR1 is SGHAT and CDR2 is FQNNGV in the germline V gene. The CDR3 is 13 amino acids. The CDR3 sequence is CASRRRLLDTQYF. CDR3 sequence (DNA): TGTGCCAGCAGACGCCGACTCCTAGATACGCAGTATTTT.

The J gene is TRBJ2-1, the V gene TRBV28, with a possible D match to TRBD1 (5 bases). The CDR3 runs to 15 residues. Germline V gene sequence: CDR1 MDHEN, CDR2 SYDVKM. The ends were cut back, 3 bases at V and 2 bases at J, with 11 bases in the middle. The DNA of the CDR3 is TGTGCCAGCAGTTTCTGGGGCCGAACCTACAATGAGCAGTTCTTC. Translated, it gives CASSFWGRTYNEQFF.

V usage is TRBV28 and J usage is TRBJ2-4, with 13 bases lining up with TRBD2. This CDR3 has 18 amino acids. Looked up from germline, CDR1 is MDHEN and CDR2 is SYDVKM. V trimming: 5 bases; J trimming: 3 bases; junction bases outside the gene matches: 10. Here the CDR3 DNA reads TGTGCCAGCAGTCCAACTAGCGGGAGGGCCTTTGTCAAAAACATTCAGTACTTC. Amino acids: CASSPTSGRAFVKNIQYF.

J is TRBJ1-2 and V is TRBV7-9; D is perhaps TRBD1 (5 bases). The CDR3 is made up of 15 amino acids. Per germline, CDR1 SEHNR and CDR2 FQNEAQ (reference sequence). The V end lost 5 bases, the J end lost 3 bases, and 16 bases lay between the germline ends. The CDR3 DNA follows: TGTGCCAGCAGCCCAGGGATCGGGCCATACTATGGCTACACCTTC. Protein: CASSPGIGPYYGYTF.

V and J are TRBV11-2 and TRBJ2-3; the D gene is possibly TRBD1 (5 bases). The V end was cut by 0 bases, the J end by 0 bases, with 10 bases between. CDR3 length equals 16 residues. Germline CDR1 is SGHAT and CDR2 is FQNNGV. The CDR3 DNA is TGTGCCAGCAGCTTAGAGGTGGGGCTTAGCACAGATACGCAGTATTTT. Protein product: CASSLEVGLSTDTQYF.

The rearrangement links TRBV2 to TRBJ1-5, with D uncertain. This CDR3 spans 15 amino acids. V was cut by 6 bases and J by 0 bases, with 12 bases left in between. Germline V gene data show CDR1 as SNHLY and CDR2 as FYNNEI. The DNA of the CDR3 is TGTGCCAGCAGAGACCAGAGGCTTAGCAATCAGCCCCAGCATTTT. Residues: CASRDQRLSNQPQHF.

This chain uses TRBV29-1 with TRBJ2-4, with TRBD1 identical over 10 bases. With 4 bases clipped from V and 6 bases from J, the junction kept 6 bases outside the gene matches. Per germline, CDR1 SQVTM and CDR2 ANQGSEA. The length of the CDR3 is 14 residues. This CDR3 is CSVGDRGLANIQYF. The CDR3 nucleotides are TGCAGCGTTGGCGACAGGGGGCTTGCAAACATTCAGTACTTC.

The chain uses TRBV16 and TRBJ1-1; possibly TRBD1 for D (6 bases). The germline V gene encodes CDR1 KGHSY and CDR2 FQNENV. V was cut by 0 bases and J by 4 bases, with 6 bases left in between. The CDR3 is 13 amino acids. The CDR3 DNA reads as TGTGCCAGCAGCCAATCAGGGGGCACTGAAGCTTTCTTT. It codes for CASSQSGGTEAFF.

The chain couples TRBV7-9 to TRBJ1-1; no reliable D call. The V gene lost 7 bases and the J gene lost 7 bases, with 10 bases spanning the gap. Germline V lookup: CDR1 SEHNR, CDR2 FQNEAQ (reference sequence). The CDR3 length is 11 residues. CDR3 DNA sequence: TGTGCCAGCATGGTAAACTATGAAGCTTTCTTT. Translated, it gives CASMVNYEAFF.

This clone was recorded once. The J gene is TRBJ2-7, the V gene TRBV18, with D possibly matching TRBD1 (5 bases). V dropped 4 bases and J dropped 2 bases, with 9 bases sitting between them. The CDR3 contains 13 residues. Germline CDR1 KGHSH, CDR2 LQKENI. CDR3 coding DNA: TGTGCCAGCTCACAGGGGATTACCTACGAGCAGTACTTC. Protein: CASSQGITYEQYF. Filled out from reference TRBV18 and TRBJ2-7, the complete variable domain reads NAGVMQNPRHLVRRRGQEARLRCSPMKGHSHVYWYRQLPEEGLKFMVYLQKENIIDESGMPKERFSAEFPKEGPSILRIQQVVRGDSAAYFCASSQGITYEQYFGPGTRLTVT.

The gene calls are TRBV29-1 and TRBJ1-1; D gene ambiguous. Trimming removed 3 bases from V and 1 base from J, with 9 bases in between. CDR3 size: 13 residues. The V gene's germline CDR1 is SQVTM and CDR2 ANQGSEA. The CDR3: CSVDRKQNTEAFF. The CDR3 DNA sequence: TGCAGCGTTGACAGGAAACAGAACACTGAAGCTTTCTTT.

This clone was detected a few times. The chain has TRBV3-1 (or the pseudogene TRBV3-2) and TRBJ2-5, with 14 bases that match TRBD2. The length of the CDR3 is 18 residues. In germline, CDR1 is LGHDT, CDR2 YNNKEL (reference sequence). Unmatched junction bases numbered 7, after V lost 0 bases and J lost 4 bases. The CDR3 DNA sequence: TGTGCCAGCAGCCAAGAGGGGACTAGCGGGAGAAGGCGAGAGACCCAGTACTTC. This encodes CASSQEGTSGRRRETQYF.

The chain recombines TRBV18 with TRBJ2-2; D unclear. The germline V and J ends were trimmed by 5 bases and 3 bases, with 4 bases remaining between them. CDR3 length: 12 residues. Germline loops: CDR1 KGHSH, CDR2 LQKENI. CDR3 DNA sequence: TGTGCCAGCTCATCATACACCGGGGAGCTGTTTTTT. This encodes CASSSYTGELFF. The variable domain in full, with the rest retrieved from reference TRBV18 and TRBJ2-2, is NAGVMQNPRHLVRRRGQEARLRCSPMKGHSHVYWYRQLPEEGLKFMVYLQKENIIDESGMPKERFSAEFPKEGPSILRIQQVVRGDSAAYFCASSSYTGELFFGEGSRLTVL.

The rearrangement uses TRBV27 and TRBJ2-2, with 10 bases identical to TRBD2. V lost 6 bases to trimming and J lost 3 bases; unmatched junction nucleotides: 16. The germline V gene encodes CDR1 MNHEY and CDR2 SMNVEV (reference sequence). CDR3 length: 19 amino acids. CDR3 region: CASSRMVGLAGEHTGELFF. Here the CDR3 DNA reads TGTGCCAGCAGCCGAATGGTGGGCCTAGCGGGAGAACACACCGGGGAGCTGTTTTTT.